Following are 21 T cell receptor beta chains from one sample sequenced in a study of T cell repertoires in aging, cancer and after chemotherapy. Amplification of TCR beta used genomic DNA extracted from peripheral blood. Rearranged V-D-J TRB sequences were amplified with a mixed TRB-A/B primer pool. TCRdb used MiXCR to reprocess the multiplex PCR reads, holding one entry per CDR3 protein. Of 2,800 or so distinct CDR3 sequences in the sample, approximately 40% were seen once. Sequenced: blood. These receptors all come from a human donor with a blood cancer.

The CDR3 reads CASSISGTNQPQHF. For the CDR3, the DNA is TGTGCCAGTAGTATTAGCGGGACCAATCAGCCCCAGCATTTT. This chain connects TRBV19 to TRBJ1-5; maybe TRBD1 (5 bases). There are 14 residues in the CDR3. Germline CDR1 reads LNHDA; CDR2 reads SQIVND (reference sequence). Trimming left V 3 bases short and J 3 bases short, with 9 bases between.

This clonotype has just a few counts. CDR3 sequence (DNA): TGCGCCAGTGAAAGCCGGGACAGGCTCAATGAGCAGTTCTTC. Translation: CASESRDRLNEQFF. The rearrangement uses TRBV10-2 and TRBJ2-1, with 8 bases identical to TRBD1. Germline V gives CDR1 WSHSY, CDR2 SAAADI. The V gene end was trimmed by 9 bases and the J gene end by 6 bases; junction bases not matched to a gene: 10. The length of the CDR3 is 14 residues.

This chain uses TRBV18 with TRBJ1-1; D unclear. CDR1 KGHSH and CDR2 LQKENI come from the germline V gene. This CDR3 spans 13 amino acids. The ends were cut back, 5 bases at V and 5 bases at J, with 12 bases in the middle. For the CDR3, the DNA is TGTGCCAGCTCAACTTACGAGGGAACTGAAGCTTTCTTT. It is translated as CASSTYEGTEAFF.

Remarks on this clonotype: A junction end diverges from the germline sequence, so it may reflect a read error. V is TRBV6-5 and J is TRBJ2-2, with a tentative D call TRBD2 (5 bases). Germline V gene lookup returns CDR1 MNHEY and CDR2 SVGAGI. This CDR3 spans 13 amino acids. In DNA form, the CDR3 reads TGCGCTGGTAGCCGGACTCGTACCGGGGAGCTGTTTTTT. Amino acids: CAGSRTRTGELFF.

Comment on this clonotype: A much larger clone lies a single base off, so this may be a read error. The chain recombines TRBV15 with TRBJ2-7; TRBD1 matches 9 bases. The CDR3 length is 14 residues. The junction had 1 base not matched to a gene; V was cut back by 0 bases and J by 4 bases. The germline gives CDR1 LNHNV, CDR2 YYDKDF (reference sequence). CDR3: CATSRDGQGYEQYF. DNA of the CDR3: TGTGCCACCAGCAGAGACGGACAGGGGTACGAGCAGTACTTC.

The V call is TRBV5-4, the J call TRBJ1-1, with D unclear. Deletions cut 4 bases from V and 1 base from J, with 11 bases between. The germline V gene has CDR1 SGHNT and CDR2 YYREEE (reference sequence). CDR3 length equals 14 residues. The CDR3 spells CASSREAGNTEAFF. CDR3 bases: TGTGCCAGCAGCCGCGAAGCCGGGAACACTGAAGCTTTCTTT.

As for this clonotype: A much larger clone lies a single base off, so this may be a read error. The rearrangement uses TRBV7-2 and TRBJ2-5; D ambiguous. The CDR3 runs to 17 residues. CDR1 is SGHTA, CDR2 FQGNSA, per germline. Trimming stripped 1 base from V and 0 bases from J, with 15 bases between. This chain's CDR3 is CASSLEVGGGYQETQYF. CDR3 sequence (DNA): TGTGCCAGCAGCTTAGAGGTGGGCGGCGGCTACCAAGAGACCCAGTACTTC.

This clonotype qualifies as medium-sized (0.01 to 0.1%). V gene TRBV5-5 combines with J gene TRBJ2-5, with D possibly being TRBD1 (8 bases). Between the trimmed V and J ends, which lost 5 bases and 5 bases, there was a span of 13 bases. The CDR3 has 13 residues. CDR1 SGHKS and CDR2 YYEKEE come from the germline V gene (reference sequence). The CDR3 DNA sequence: TGTGCCAGCAGGACAGGGGAGGGGGAGACCCAGTACTTC. Encoded protein: CASRTGEGETQYF. Variable domain in full (rest from reference TRBV5-5 and TRBJ2-5): DAGVTQSPTHLIKTRGQQVTLRCSPISGHKSVSWYQQVLGQGPQFIFQYYEKEERGRGNFPDRFSARQFPNYSSELNVNALLLGDSALYLCASRTGEGETQYFGPGTRLLVL.

This clonotype came up a few times. The CDR3 bases are TGTGCCACCAGCACTCGGAGGACGGGAACTGAAGCTTTCTTT. It yields the protein CATSTRRTGTEAFF. The rearrangement links TRBV15 to TRBJ1-1; no clear D. The V end was cut by 4 bases, the J end by 5 bases, with 14 bases between. This CDR3 spans 14 amino acids. The germline gives CDR1 LNHNV, CDR2 YYDKDF (reference sequence). The full variable domain, in which reference TRBV15 and TRBJ1-1 provide the parts outside the CDR3, is DAMVIQNPRYQVTQFGKPVTLSCSQTLNHNVMYWYQQKSSQAPKLLFHYYDKDFNNEADTPDNFQSRRPNTSFCFLDIRSPGLGDTAMYLCATSTRRTGTEAFFGQGTRLTVV.

In its sample, this clonotype was seen once. V gene TRBV5-1 combines with J gene TRBJ2-3; D is perhaps TRBD2 (6 bases). V was trimmed by 6 bases and J by 4 bases, leaving 12 bases between them. Germline values: CDR1 SGHRS, CDR2 YFSETQ. CDR3 size: 13 residues. CDR3 in DNA: TGCGCCAGCATAGGGTGGGACTCAGATACGCAGTATTTT. The encoded protein is CASIGWDSDTQYF.

The genes are TRBV11-2 and TRBJ2-1, with 9 bases fitting TRBD2. The CDR3 length is 16 residues. From germline, CDR1 is SGHAT and CDR2 FQNNGV. After removal of 6 bases from V and 3 bases from J, the junction contained 9 bases not matched to a gene. CDR3 sequence (DNA): TGTGCCAGCAGATTGGGAGGGACTAGCAGCTACAATGAGCAGTTCTTC. Protein sequence: CASRLGGTSSYNEQFF.

V and J are TRBV6-1 and TRBJ1-4, with D tentatively TRBD1 (5 bases). The CDR3 sequence is 13 residues long. Germline V lookup: CDR1 MNHNS, CDR2 SASEGT. Trimming left V 9 bases short and J 0 bases short, with 8 bases between. CDR3 bases: TGTGCCAGTGGACAAACAACTAATGAAAAACTGTTTTTT. This gives the protein CASGQTTNEKLFF.

This chain links TRBV7-9 with TRBJ2-6, with unresolved D. Germline CDR1 and CDR2: SEHNR and FQNEAQ (reference sequence). The CDR3 loop spans 15 amino acids. Trimming removed 5 bases at V and 3 bases at J, with 11 bases between. CDR3 sequence reads: CASSTHLGGANVLTF. The DNA for the CDR3 is TGTGCCAGCAGCACTCATTTGGGTGGGGCCAACGTCCTGACTTTC.

By share of the sample, this clonotype is medium-sized. The chain recombines TRBV29-1 with TRBJ1-2; no reliable D call. Germline V gene sequence: CDR1 SQVTM, CDR2 ANQGSEA. Trimming pared 4 bases from V and 5 bases from J, leaving 11 bases between. The CDR3 runs 12 residues. The CDR3 reads CSVAEGGYGYTF. DNA of the CDR3: TGCAGCGTTGCGGAGGGAGGGTATGGCTACACCTTC.

This clonotype came up a few times. J is TRBJ2-3 and V is TRBV6-5, with 8 bases matching TRBD2. CDR1 is MNHEY, CDR2 SVGAGI, per germline. Trimming removed 6 bases from V and 1 base from J; junction bases left unmatched: 0. CDR3 length equals 13 residues. The CDR3 spells CASRLAGTDTQYF. The CDR3 DNA is TGTGCCAGCAGACTAGCGGGCACAGATACGCAGTATTTT.

This clonotype showed up just a few times. V usage is TRBV5-6 and J usage is TRBJ2-1, with D perhaps TRBD2 (5 bases). Germline V gene lookup returns CDR1 SGHDT and CDR2 YYEEEE. Trimming removed 1 base at V and 9 bases at J, with 17 bases between. This CDR3 is built from 15 residues. CDR3 in amino acids: CASSLYGGPGPEQFF. CDR3 nucleotides: TGTGCCAGCAGCTTGTACGGAGGCCCCGGACCTGAGCAGTTCTTC. Full variable domain (outside the CDR3, taken from reference TRBV5-6 and TRBJ2-1): DAGVTQSPTHLIKTRGQQVTLRCSPKSGHDTVSWYQQALGQGPQFIFQYYEEEERQRGNFPDRFSGHQFPNYSSELNVNALLLGDSALYLCASSLYGGPGPEQFFGPGTRLTVL.

This clonotype has a handful of counts. V gene TRBV12-3 or TRBV12-4 combines with J gene TRBJ1-3; D unclear. The CDR3 is 12 amino acids. V was pared by 6 bases and J by 3 bases, with 6 bases between. CDR3 amino acids: CASRTDGNTIYF. The CDR3, as DNA: TGTGCCAGCAGAACTGATGGAAACACCATATATTTT.

The chain recombines TRBV6-1 with TRBJ2-2; D gene unclear. Germline V CDR1 and CDR2: MNHNS, SASEGT. Between the trimmed V and J ends, which lost 6 bases and 4 bases, there was a span of 3 bases. CDR3 length: 11 residues. CDR3 in amino acids: CASRTTGELFF. CDR3 DNA sequence: TGTGCCAGCAGGACCACCGGGGAGCTGTTTTTT.

V is TRBV10-3 and J is TRBJ2-7; 8 bases match TRBD1. The V segment lost 7 bases and the J segment 2 bases; nucleotides outside the gene matches: 7. CDR3 length: 14 residues. Per germline, CDR1 ENHRY and CDR2 SYGVKD. CDR3 sequence reads: CAITPQGVPYEQYF. The CDR3 nucleotides read TGTGCCATCACGCCACAGGGGGTCCCCTACGAGCAGTACTTC.

The chain carries TRBV5-5 and TRBJ1-4; D is unresolved. The CDR3 runs 15 residues. Germline V gene lookup returns CDR1 SGHKS and CDR2 YYEKEE (reference sequence). V lost 0 bases, J lost 0 bases, and 6 bases lay in between. The CDR3 loop reads CASSLGLTTNEKLFF. In DNA, the CDR3 is TGTGCCAGCAGCTTGGGACTAACAACTAATGAAAAACTGTTTTTT.

This chain connects TRBV20-1 to TRBJ1-6, with 8 bases matching TRBD1. The germline V gene encodes CDR1 DFQATT and CDR2 SNEGSKA (reference sequence). The CDR3 contains 13 residues. The junction had 10 bases not matched to a gene; V was cut back by 4 bases and J by 14 bases. The CDR3 nucleotides are TGCAGTGCTATCGGACAGGGAGATTTTTCCCTCCACTTT. Amino acid sequence: CSAIGQGDFSLHF.